A single sample is the source of the 22 T cell receptor beta chains below, sequenced in a study of neoadjuvant nivolumab and ipilimumab in lung cancer. The method was immunoSEQ multiplex PCR; TCRdb's version includes in-frame clones alone and lacks a portion of them. The data contain 9,500 to 10,000 clones, roughly three quarters of them singletons. Sequences were derived from tumor tissue, sampled after neoadjuvant nivolumab, alone or with ipilimumab, at or shortly before surgery. These receptors originate from an adult with non-small cell lung cancer. Some clones in this sample may be carry-over from other donors' samples.

The gene calls are TRBV4-3 and TRBJ1-5; the D is unclear. Germline V gene lookup returns CDR1 LGHNA and CDR2 YSLEER. Trimming took off 1 base at V and 2 bases at J, with 9 bases between the two ends. The CDR3 spans 15 residues. CDR3 nucleotide sequence: TGCGCCAGCAGCCAAGTTTCAACAGGCAATCAGCCCCAGCATTTT. It codes for CASSQVSTGNQPQHF.

The table lists this clone with a few counts. The chain links TRBV29-1 to TRBJ2-3, with no clear D. The V gene lost 1 base and the J gene lost 7 bases, with 6 bases spanning the gap. This CDR3 has 11 residues. Germline loops: CDR1 SQVTM, CDR2 ANQGSEA. CDR3 nucleotide sequence: TGCAGCGTTGAAGGGAAGAATACGCAGTATTTT. Translating it yields CSVEGKNTQYF.

V is TRBV14 and J is TRBJ2-1, with 7 bases identical to TRBD1. The ends lost 1 base at V and 6 bases at J; junction bases unmatched: 6. The germline V gene encodes CDR1 SGHDN and CDR2 FVKESK. CDR3 length equals 15 residues. The CDR3 spells CASSQAGTVRNEQFF. For the CDR3, the DNA is TGTGCCAGCAGCCAAGCCGGGACAGTACGCAATGAGCAGTTCTTC.

V and J are TRBV5-6 and TRBJ1-5; perhaps TRBD1 as D (6 bases). V dropped 3 bases and J dropped 5 bases, with 12 bases sitting between them. The CDR3 totals 14 residues. Germline CDR1 is SGHDT and CDR2 is YYEEEE. CDR3 DNA: TGTGCCAGCAGCTGGAGGGGGGCGGATCAGCCCCAGCATTTT. Translating it yields CASSWRGADQPQHF.

The chain is built from TRBV7-9 and TRBJ2-7, with D possibly matching TRBD1 (6 bases). The germline gives CDR1 SEHNR, CDR2 FQNEAQ (reference sequence). V was shortened by 5 bases and J by 5 bases, with 10 bases between the two germline ends. The CDR3 extends over 12 amino acids. The CDR3 coding sequence is TGTGCCAGCAGCCTCGACAGGCACGAGCAGTACTTC. The encoded protein is CASSLDRHEQYF.

The chain uses TRBV11-2 and TRBJ2-7, with TRBD1 matching over 7 bases. The CDR3 totals 14 residues. The germline CDR1 and CDR2 sequences are SGHAT and FQNNGV. Unmatched junction bases numbered 9, after V lost 5 bases and J lost 5 bases. CDR3 sequence reads: CASSRQGDSHEQYF. CDR3 in DNA: TGTGCCAGCAGCAGACAGGGCGATAGCCACGAGCAGTACTTC.

The chain has TRBV7-9 and TRBJ2-1, with 7 positions matching TRBD1. Germline loops: CDR1 SEHNR, CDR2 FQNEAQ (reference sequence). Trimming cost V 5 bases and J 4 bases; bases outside gene matches: 17. CDR3 length equals 18 residues. CDR3 nucleotides: TGTGCCAGCAGCAGCCCGATTCAAGGGGGCGCCGGTTACAATGAGCAGTTCTTC. It codes for CASSSPIQGGAGYNEQFF.

The chain has TRBV7-9 and TRBJ2-7; TRBD1 matches 11 bases. J lost 6 bases, V lost 5 bases, and 9 bases had no gene match. This CDR3 region has 15 residues. Germline V gene data show CDR1 as SEHNR and CDR2 as FQNEAQ (reference sequence). CDR3 sequence: CASSLRDRGGGEQYF. In DNA, the CDR3 is TGTGCCAGCAGCCTCCGGGACAGGGGGGGAGGCGAGCAGTACTTC.

The rearrangement joins TRBV5-1 to TRBJ2-7; D might be TRBD1 (5 bases). With 0 bases removed from V and 2 bases from J, the gap between germline ends came to 9 bases. This CDR3 has 14 amino acids. Germline CDR1 reads SGHRS; CDR2 reads YFSETQ. The DNA for the CDR3 is TGCGCCAGCAGCTTGGATCAGGGCGCCTACGAGCAGTACTTC. Translation gives CASSLDQGAYEQYF. Full variable domain (missing parts from reference TRBV5-1 and TRBJ2-7): KAGVTQTPRYLIKTRGQQVTLSCSPISGHRSVSWYQQTPGQGLQFLFEYFSETQRNKGNFPGRFSGRQFSNSRSEMNVSTLELGDSALYLCASSLDQGAYEQYFGPGTRLTVT.

The J gene is TRBJ2-7, the V gene TRBV7-9; 8 bases line up with TRBD1. The CDR3 spans 14 residues. J gave up 2 bases and V 5 bases, and 5 bases lay outside the gene matches. Germline values: CDR1 SEHNR, CDR2 FQNEAQ (reference sequence). CDR3: CASSPGQGTYEQYF. The CDR3 coding sequence is TGTGCCAGCAGCCCCGGACAGGGCACCTACGAGCAGTACTTC.

The chain recombines TRBV5-1 with TRBJ1-2; 9 bases fit TRBD1. The ends lost 0 bases at V and 8 bases at J; junction bases unmatched: 5. The CDR3 has 14 residues. Per the germline V gene, CDR1 is SGHRS and CDR2 is YFSETQ. CDR3 nucleotide sequence: TGCGCCAGCAGCTTGGAGGGACAGGGTGGCGGCTACACCTTC. Translating it yields CASSLEGQGGGYTF. Complete variable domain (other parts from reference TRBV5-1 and TRBJ1-2): KAGVTQTPRYLIKTRGQQVTLSCSPISGHRSVSWYQQTPGQGLQFLFEYFSETQRNKGNFPGRFSGRQFSNSRSEMNVSTLELGDSALYLCASSLEGQGGGYTFGSGTRLTVV.

This sequence joins TRBV6-5 and TRBJ2-7; 9 nucleotides align to TRBD2. The V gene end was trimmed by 6 bases and the J gene end by 3 bases; junction bases not matched to a gene: 6. Per the germline V gene, CDR1 is MNHEY and CDR2 is SVGAGI. The length of the CDR3 is 14 residues. The CDR3 sequence: CASREGLAHYEQYF. CDR3 DNA sequence: TGTGCCAGCAGGGAGGGACTAGCTCACTACGAGCAGTACTTC.

V usage is TRBV7-9 and J usage is TRBJ1-3; D is perhaps TRBD1 (5 bases). The CDR3 covers 12 residues. Germline lookup yields CDR1 SEHNR and CDR2 FQNEAQ (reference sequence). V was trimmed by 8 bases and J by 0 bases, leaving 5 bases between them. The CDR3 here is CASGTSGNTIYF. The CDR3 nucleotides read TGTGCCAGCGGGACCTCTGGAAACACCATATATTTT.

The chain is built from TRBV11-3 and TRBJ1-4; 9 bases are a match to TRBD1. Germline V gene lookup returns CDR1 SGHNT and CDR2 YENEEA. V lost 4 bases and J lost 3; bases outside the gene matches: 6. This CDR3 is built from 16 residues. CDR3 region: CASSSRTGVANEKLFF. CDR3 DNA: TGTGCCAGCAGCTCGCGGACAGGGGTAGCTAATGAAAAACTGTTTTTT. Full variable domain (rest looked up from reference TRBV11-3 and TRBJ1-4): EAGVVQSPRYKIIEKKQPVAFWCNPISGHNTLYWYLQNLGQGPELLIRYENEEAVDDSQLPKDRFSAERLKGVDSTLKIQPAELGDSAVYLCASSSRTGVANEKLFFGSGTQLSVL.

This clone occurred a few times. The chain carries TRBV7-2 and TRBJ1-1; 8 bases map to TRBD1. The CDR3 is 12 residues long. The germline V gene encodes CDR1 SGHTA and CDR2 FQGNSA. V lost 6 bases, J lost 6 bases, and 3 bases stayed unmatched. CDR3 loop: CASRIQGAEAFF. As DNA, the CDR3 is TGTGCCAGCAGAATACAGGGGGCTGAAGCTTTCTTT.

The chain is built from TRBV27 and TRBJ2-5, with D possibly TRBD2 on 7 matching bases. The V end was cut by 5 bases, the J end by 2 bases, with 12 bases between. The CDR3 is made up of 14 amino acids. CDR1 is MNHEY, CDR2 SMNVEV, per germline (reference sequence). The CDR3: CASSTGGYQETQYF. The CDR3 coding sequence is TGTGCCAGCAGTACGGGGGGCTATCAAGAGACCCAGTACTTC.

V is TRBV30 and J is TRBJ1-5; D gene unclear. Trimming took 2 bases from V and 0 from J, leaving 5 bases between them. CDR1 is GTSNPN, CDR2 SVGIG, per germline (reference sequence). The CDR3 covers 13 residues. The CDR3 sequence: CAWSIDSNQPQHF. In DNA form, the CDR3 reads TGTGCCTGGAGTATTGATAGCAATCAGCCCCAGCATTTT.

The chain recombines TRBV19 with TRBJ2-7, with 7 bases matching TRBD1. The J segment lost 0 bases and the V segment lost 5 bases, leaving 13 bases of the junction unmatched. Germline CDR1 and CDR2: LNHDA and SQIVND (reference sequence). This CDR3 has 17 residues. CDR3 in amino acids: CASSRTRDSLSSYEQYF. CDR3 DNA: TGTGCCAGTAGTCGTACACGGGACAGCTTGAGCTCCTACGAGCAGTACTTC.

This clone was seen only a few times. The chain recombines TRBV18 with TRBJ2-7, with TRBD1 identical over 8 bases. With V trimmed by 3 bases and J by 5 bases, 3 bases remained unmatched. This CDR3 region has 13 residues. Germline V gene sequence: CDR1 KGHSH, CDR2 LQKENI. CDR3 amino acids: CASSPQQGDEQYF. As DNA, the CDR3 is TGTGCCAGCTCACCGCAACAGGGGGACGAGCAGTACTTC.

There are a few counts of this clone. The chain is built from TRBV7-6 and TRBJ2-7; D is ambiguous. This CDR3 spans 13 amino acids. Trimming took off 5 bases at V and 3 bases at J, with 11 bases between the two ends. Germline V lookup: CDR1 SGHVS, CDR2 FNYEAQ. The DNA of the CDR3 is TGTGCCAGCAGCGCCGGACCGAACTACGAGCAGTACTTC. Its translation: CASSAGPNYEQYF.

This clone was found a few times. The rearrangement links TRBV5-1 to TRBJ1-6; D might be TRBD1 (6 bases). The CDR3 totals 17 residues. The V end lost 0 bases, the J end lost 7 bases, and 17 bases lay between the germline ends. Germline CDR1 and CDR2: SGHRS and YFSETQ. The DNA for the CDR3 is TGCGCCAGCAGCTTGGATGGACCGGGGGCGAAAAATTCACCCCTCCACTTT. Encoded protein: CASSLDGPGAKNSPLHF.

The chain couples TRBV5-4 to TRBJ1-1, with D possibly matching TRBD1 (6 bases). In germline, CDR1 is SGHNT, CDR2 YYREEE (reference sequence). The CDR3 sequence is 14 residues long. With 0 bases removed from V and 5 bases from J, the gap between germline ends came to 11 bases. The CDR3 is CASSLVQGRTEAFF. The CDR3 DNA reads TGTGCCAGCAGCTTGGTACAGGGTAGAACTGAAGCTTTCTTT.